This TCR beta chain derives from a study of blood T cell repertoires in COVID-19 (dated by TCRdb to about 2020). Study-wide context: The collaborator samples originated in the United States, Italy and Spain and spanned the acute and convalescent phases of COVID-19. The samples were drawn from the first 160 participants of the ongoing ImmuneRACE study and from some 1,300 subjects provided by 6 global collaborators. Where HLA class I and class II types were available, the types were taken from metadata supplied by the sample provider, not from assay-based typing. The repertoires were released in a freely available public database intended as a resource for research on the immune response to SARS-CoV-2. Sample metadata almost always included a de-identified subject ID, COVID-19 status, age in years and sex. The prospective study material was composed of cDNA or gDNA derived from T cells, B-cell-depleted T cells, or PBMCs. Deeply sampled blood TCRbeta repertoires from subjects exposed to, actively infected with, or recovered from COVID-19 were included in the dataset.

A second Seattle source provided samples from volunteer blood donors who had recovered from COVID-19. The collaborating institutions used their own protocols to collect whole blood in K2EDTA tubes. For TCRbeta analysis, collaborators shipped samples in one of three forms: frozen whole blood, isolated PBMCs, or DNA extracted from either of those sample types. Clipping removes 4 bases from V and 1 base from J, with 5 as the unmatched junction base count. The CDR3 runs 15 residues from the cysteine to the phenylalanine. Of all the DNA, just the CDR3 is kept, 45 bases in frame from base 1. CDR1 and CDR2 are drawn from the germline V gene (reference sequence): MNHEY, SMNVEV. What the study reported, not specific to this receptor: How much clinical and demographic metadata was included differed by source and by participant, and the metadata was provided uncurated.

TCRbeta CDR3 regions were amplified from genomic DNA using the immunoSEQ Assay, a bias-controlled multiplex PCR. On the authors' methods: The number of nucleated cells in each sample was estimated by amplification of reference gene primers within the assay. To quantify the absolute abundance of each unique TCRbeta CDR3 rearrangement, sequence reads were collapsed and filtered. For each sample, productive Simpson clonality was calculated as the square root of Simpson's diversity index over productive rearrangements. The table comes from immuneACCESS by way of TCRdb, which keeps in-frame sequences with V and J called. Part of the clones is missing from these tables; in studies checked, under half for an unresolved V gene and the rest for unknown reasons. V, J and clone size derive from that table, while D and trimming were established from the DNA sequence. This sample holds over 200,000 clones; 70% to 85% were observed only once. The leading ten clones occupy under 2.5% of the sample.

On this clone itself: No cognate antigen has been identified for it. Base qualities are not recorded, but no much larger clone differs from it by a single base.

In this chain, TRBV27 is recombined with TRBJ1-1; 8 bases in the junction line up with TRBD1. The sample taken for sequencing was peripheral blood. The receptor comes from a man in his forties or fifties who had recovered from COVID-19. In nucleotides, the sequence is TGTGCCAGCAGTTACTCGACAGGGGCGAACACTGAAGCTTTCTTT. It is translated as CASSYSTGANTEAFF.